These T cell receptor beta chains were read from a single sample in a study of Ad26.COV2.S vaccination and SARS-CoV-2 variants. TCRdb's copy holds only in-frame clones and misses some; the assay was immunoSEQ multiplex PCR. The table lists about 350,000 clones, around 88% of them singletons. This material consisted of peripheral blood, taken in a trial of Ad26.COV2.S vaccine versus placebo. These receptors all stem from a person aged 18-65 years who received the Ad26.COV2.S COVID-19 vaccine or a placebo. Each CDR3 is given with its conserved first and last residue. A D gene is named only where the DNA matches it firmly. Some rows have no size entry. The others give once, few or many, or a class for an expanded clone.

J gene: TRBJ2-5; clone size: few; D gene: TRBD1; V gene: TRBV7-9; CDR3 DNA: TGTGCCAGCAGCTTGGGGACAGGGGACCAAGAGACCCAGTACTTC; CDR3 protein: CASSLGTGDQETQYF
J gene: TRBJ1-2; clone size: NA; D gene: TRBD1; V gene: TRBV4-2; CDR3 DNA: TGTGCCAGCACCCACGGCGAGGGGGCAGGGTGGCGAATTCCTCATCTATATGGCTACACCTTC; CDR3 protein: CASTHGEGAGWRIPHLYGYTF
J gene: TRBJ1-2; clone size: NA; D gene: TRBD1; V gene: TRBV6-5; CDR3 DNA: TGTGCCAGCAGTCCCAGGCCGACAGGGATCTACACCTTC; CDR3 protein: CASSPRPTGIYTF
J gene: TRBJ2-5; clone size: NA; D gene: TRBD1; V gene: TRBV4-2; CDR3 DNA: TGTGCCAGCAGCCAAGATTTGGACAGGGTGGAGACCCAGTACTTC; CDR3 protein: CASSQDLDRVETQYF
J gene: TRBJ1-5; clone size: few; D gene: TRBD1; V gene: TRBV28; CDR3 DNA: TGTGCCAGCAGTTCGACCTACAGGGGGCAAGATCAGCCCCAGCATTTT; CDR3 protein: CASSSTYRGQDQPQHF
J gene: TRBJ2-4; clone size: NA; D gene: NA; V gene: TRBV20-1; CDR3 DNA: TGCAGTGCTAGTCCCTCCACAACTAGGGGAAACATTCAGTACTTC; CDR3 protein: CSASPSTTRGNIQYF
J gene: TRBJ2-4; clone size: once; D gene: NA; V gene: TRBV30; CDR3 DNA: TGTGCCTGGACGGTCCCGGGAACTGCAAAAAACATTCAGTACTTC; CDR3 protein: CAWTVPGTAKNIQYF
J gene: TRBJ2-1; clone size: NA; D gene: TRBD2; V gene: TRBV7-2; CDR3 DNA: TGTGCCAGCAGTCAACCGGGACTAGAGTCTCGCCAGTTCTTC; CDR3 protein: CASSQPGLESRQFF
J gene: TRBJ2-7; clone size: NA; D gene: NA; V gene: TRBV19; CDR3 DNA: TGTGCCAGTAAGGCGGGGAACGCCTACGAGCAGTACTTC; CDR3 protein: CASKAGNAYEQYF
J gene: TRBJ1-4; clone size: NA; D gene: NA; V gene: TRBV7-2; CDR3 DNA: TGTGCCAGCAGCTTATCCCGGGTCCGGACACGGAATGAAAAACTGTTTTTT; CDR3 protein: CASSLSRVRTRNEKLFF
J gene: TRBJ2-7; clone size: NA; D gene: TRBD2; V gene: TRBV11-2; CDR3 DNA: TGTGCCAGCAGCTTCGGGCTAGCGGGGGGCTACGAGCAGTACTTC; CDR3 protein: CASSFGLAGGYEQYF
J gene: TRBJ2-1; clone size: NA; D gene: TRBD2; V gene: TRBV19; CDR3 DNA: TGTGCCACCTTAGCGGGAGGGGGTAATGAGCAGTTCTTC; CDR3 protein: CATLAGGGNEQFF
J gene: TRBJ2-7; clone size: NA; D gene: TRBD1; V gene: TRBV9; CDR3 DNA: TGTGCCAGCAGCCAAACCCCAGGGGGCTACGAGCAGTACTTC; CDR3 protein: CASSQTPGGYEQYF
J gene: TRBJ2-7; clone size: NA; D gene: NA; V gene: TRBV3-1/TRBV3-2; CDR3 DNA: TGTGCCAGCAGCCAAGCCCCGGGATTTCCCTACGAGCAGTACTTC; CDR3 protein: CASSQAPGFPYEQYF
J gene: TRBJ2-7; clone size: NA; D gene: NA; V gene: TRBV11-2; CDR3 DNA: TGTGCCAGCAGCGTAATCCGGGACTCCAAGATCGAGCAGTACTTC; CDR3 protein: CASSVIRDSKIEQYF
J gene: TRBJ2-7; clone size: NA; D gene: NA; V gene: TRBV11-1; CDR3 DNA: TGTGCCAGCAGCTTAACAGGGACAATTTACGAGCAGTACTTC; CDR3 protein: CASSLTGTIYEQYF
J gene: TRBJ2-1; clone size: NA; D gene: NA; V gene: TRBV7-3; CDR3 DNA: TGTGCCAGCAGCTCCATAGGGACAACCTACAATGAGCAGTTCTTC; CDR3 protein: CASSSIGTTYNEQFF
J gene: TRBJ1-4; clone size: NA; D gene: TRBD1; V gene: TRBV4-3; CDR3 DNA: TGCGCCAGCAGCCAAGTCGGAATAGACAGGGCCGCAACTAATGAAAAACTGTTTTTT; CDR3 protein: CASSQVGIDRAATNEKLFF
J gene: TRBJ1-4; clone size: NA; D gene: TRBD1; V gene: TRBV19; CDR3 DNA: TGTGCCAGTTCGACAGGGTCCAATGAAAAACTGTTTTTT; CDR3 protein: CASSTGSNEKLFF
J gene: TRBJ2-7; clone size: once; D gene: TRBD2; V gene: TRBV4-1; CDR3 DNA: TGCGCCAGCAGCCAGGATAGCGGGGGGGCCCTCGAGCAGTACTTC; CDR3 protein: CASSQDSGGALEQYF
J gene: TRBJ1-2; clone size: NA; D gene: NA; V gene: TRBV10-3; CDR3 DNA: TGTGCCATCAGTGAGGAGGGTTTGTTCGGCTACACCTTC; CDR3 protein: CAISEEGLFGYTF
J gene: TRBJ1-2; clone size: once; D gene: NA; V gene: TRBV6-5; CDR3 DNA: TGTGCCAGCGGGGGGGTAATTGATGGCTACACCTTC; CDR3 protein: CASGGVIDGYTF
J gene: TRBJ2-7; clone size: NA; D gene: NA; V gene: TRBV4-1; CDR3 DNA: TGCGCCAGCAGCCACCGGGACCAACCCGTGGAGCAGTACTTC; CDR3 protein: CASSHRDQPVEQYF
J gene: TRBJ1-4; clone size: once; D gene: NA; V gene: TRBV7-2; CDR3 DNA: TGTGCCAGCAGCGCCCGGGGCAGGGGCTCTGAAAAACTGTTTTTT; CDR3 protein: CASSARGRGSEKLFF
J gene: TRBJ2-7; clone size: NA; D gene: TRBD1; V gene: TRBV27; CDR3 DNA: TGTGCCAGCAGTTTATACAGGGGCTCCTACGAGCAGTACTTC; CDR3 protein: CASSLYRGSYEQYF
J gene: TRBJ2-4; clone size: NA; D gene: TRBD2; V gene: TRBV5-1; CDR3 DNA: TGCGCCAGCAGCTTGGGGGACCTAGCGGGGGAGGGAAACATTCAGTACTTC; CDR3 protein: CASSLGDLAGEGNIQYF
J gene: TRBJ2-1; clone size: NA; D gene: NA; V gene: TRBV4-3; CDR3 DNA: TGCGCCAGCAGCCAATCCGGGGGACCCTACAATGAGCAGTTCTTC; CDR3 protein: CASSQSGGPYNEQFF
J gene: TRBJ2-1; clone size: NA; D gene: NA; V gene: TRBV6-5; CDR3 DNA: TGTGCCAGCAGGCCCAAGTACTACAATGAGCAGTTCTTC; CDR3 protein: CASRPKYYNEQFF
J gene: TRBJ2-5; clone size: NA; D gene: NA; V gene: TRBV24-1; CDR3 DNA: TGTGCCACCAGTGACCCTTACGGGGAGACCCAGTACTTC; CDR3 protein: CATSDPYGETQYF
J gene: TRBJ1-3; clone size: NA; D gene: TRBD1; V gene: TRBV29-1; CDR3 DNA: TGCAGCGCTGTTTTACAGGGGGGGCCTGGAAACACCATATATTTT; CDR3 protein: CSAVLQGGPGNTIYF
J gene: TRBJ1-3; clone size: NA; D gene: NA; V gene: TRBV9; CDR3 DNA: TGTGCCAGCAGCGTAGGAACCGTTACTGGAAACACCATATATTTT; CDR3 protein: CASSVGTVTGNTIYF
J gene: TRBJ2-2; clone size: NA; D gene: TRBD2; V gene: TRBV3-1/TRBV3-2; CDR3 DNA: TGTGCCAGCAGCCGTGTGGCGGGAGACACGAACACCGGGGAGCTGTTTTTT; CDR3 protein: CASSRVAGDTNTGELFF
J gene: TRBJ2-5; clone size: NA; D gene: NA; V gene: TRBV19; CDR3 DNA: TGTGCCAGTAGTACCACAGGGACGGAGACCCAGTACTTC; CDR3 protein: CASSTTGTETQYF
J gene: TRBJ2-7; clone size: NA; D gene: NA; V gene: TRBV5-5; CDR3 DNA: TGTGCCAGCAGCCTGGGGGCGGGATCAACCTACGAGCAGTACTTC; CDR3 protein: CASSLGAGSTYEQYF
J gene: TRBJ2-3; clone size: NA; D gene: TRBD2; V gene: TRBV11-1; CDR3 DNA: TGTGCCAGCAGCACGACTAGCGGGAGCGCAGATACGCAGTATTTT; CDR3 protein: CASSTTSGSADTQYF
J gene: TRBJ1-1; clone size: NA; D gene: NA; V gene: TRBV7-9; CDR3 DNA: TGTGCCAGCAGTCCCGGGCCCGGGAACACTGAAGCTTTCTTT; CDR3 protein: CASSPGPGNTEAFF
J gene: TRBJ2-1; clone size: NA; D gene: NA; V gene: TRBV4-3; CDR3 DNA: TGCGCCAGCAGCCCGAACAGGGTCCGCCAGCATGAGCAGTTCTTC; CDR3 protein: CASSPNRVRQHEQFF
J gene: TRBJ1-5; clone size: once; D gene: NA; V gene: TRBV29-1; CDR3 DNA: TGCAGCGTTAGGGTGGGGAGCAATCAGCCCCAGCATTTT; CDR3 protein: CSVRVGSNQPQHF
J gene: TRBJ2-1; clone size: NA; D gene: TRBD2; V gene: TRBV27; CDR3 DNA: TGTGCCAGCAGTAGCCTAGCGGGGGGACTCAATGAGCAGTTCTTC; CDR3 protein: CASSSLAGGLNEQFF
J gene: TRBJ2-7; clone size: NA; D gene: NA; V gene: TRBV27; CDR3 DNA: TGTGCCAGCAGCGGGAACCTCTACGAGCAGTACTTC; CDR3 protein: CASSGNLYEQYF
J gene: TRBJ1-1; clone size: NA; D gene: NA; V gene: TRBV2; CDR3 DNA: TGTGCCAGCAAGGCAGAATTAACTGTGAACACTGAAGCTTTCTTT; CDR3 protein: CASKAELTVNTEAFF
J gene: TRBJ2-3; clone size: few; D gene: TRBD1; V gene: TRBV24-1; CDR3 DNA: TGTGCCACCAGTGATTTGGTGGGACAGGGTCCCCCAGATACGCAGTATTTT; CDR3 protein: CATSDLVGQGPPDTQYF
J gene: TRBJ2-1; clone size: NA; D gene: TRBD2; V gene: TRBV5-1; CDR3 DNA: TGCGCCAGCAGCTTGACTAGCGGGGGGGCTTTGTTAAATGAGCAGTTCTTC; CDR3 protein: CASSLTSGGALLNEQFF
J gene: TRBJ2-3; clone size: NA; D gene: NA; V gene: TRBV6-5; CDR3 DNA: TGTGCCAGCACCCAACCTACCACAGATACGCAGTATTTT; CDR3 protein: CASTQPTTDTQYF
J gene: TRBJ1-6; clone size: NA; D gene: NA; V gene: TRBV5-6; CDR3 DNA: TGTGCCAGCAGCCAAGGGAGGCATTCACCCCTCCACTTT; CDR3 protein: CASSQGRHSPLHF
J gene: TRBJ1-5; clone size: NA; D gene: NA; V gene: TRBV24-1; CDR3 DNA: TGTGCCACCCTGCAAGGGGAATATAGCAATCAGCCCCAGCATTTT; CDR3 protein: CATLQGEYSNQPQHF
J gene: TRBJ2-1; clone size: NA; D gene: TRBD1; V gene: TRBV7-2; CDR3 DNA: TGTGCCAGCAGCCCGCAGGGGGCGGACTACAATGAGCAGTTCTTC; CDR3 protein: CASSPQGADYNEQFF
J gene: TRBJ2-1; clone size: NA; D gene: TRBD2; V gene: TRBV5-3; CDR3 DNA: TGTGCCAGAAGCTTGGAGCGGGAAAACGGAAGACCCTACAATGAGCAGTTCTTC; CDR3 protein: CARSLERENGRPYNEQFF
J gene: TRBJ1-5; clone size: NA; D gene: TRBD1; V gene: TRBV19; CDR3 DNA: TGTGCCAGTAAACGGGACAGTCCCGGTCAGCCCCAGCATTTT; CDR3 protein: CASKRDSPGQPQHF
J gene: TRBJ2-7; clone size: NA; D gene: NA; V gene: TRBV9; CDR3 DNA: TGTGCCAGCAGCGTTGCAGGGGTTAAAGACGAGCAGTACTTC; CDR3 protein: CASSVAGVKDEQYF